The text below deals with one T cell receptor (beta chain). This entry is derived from a study of blood T cell repertoires in COVID-19. Here immunoSEQ multiplex PCR was the method, and the copy in TCRdb shows in-frame clones only, minus some. The sample has under 200,000 clones, around 82% seen once; the top ten hold roughly 1.1%. Germline V gives CDR1 SGHTA, CDR2 FQGNSA. Trimming cost V 3 bases and J 6 bases, with 13 bases left between them. The CDR3 sequence is 14 residues long. The sequence derives from a man between 60 and 75 years old who had recovered from COVID-19. The V and J genes are TRBV7-2 and TRBJ2-3; D is possibly TRBD2 (5 bases). The sequencing input was peripheral blood. The CDR3 loop is CASSLVGARDTQYF. In DNA form, the CDR3 reads TGTGCCAGCAGCTTGGTGGGAGCGCGTGATACGCAGTATTTT.